Reported below is one T cell receptor beta chain. Its target is unknown. These data originate in a study of OX40 agonist ivuxolimab in advanced cancers. The overall study: All patients had ivuxolimab intravenously every 2 weeks at 0.01 to 10 mg/kg. Patients in dose escalation had liver, melanoma, kidney or head and neck cancers.

Study-wide results and caveats: CD4+ T cells averaged fewer expanded clones than CD8+ T cells. Clonal expansion from baseline to week 6 occurred in both CD4+ and CD8+ T cells.

CDR1 is SGHVS and CDR2 is FNYEAQ in the germline V gene. Trimming took 3 bases from V and 6 from J, leaving 16 bases between them. The length of the CDR3 is 15 residues. Clones were sequenced by immunoSEQ multiplex PCR, and TCRdb holds only the in-frame ones, with some missing. The sample contains 35,000 to 40,000 clones, 82% of which appear only once. Sequenced here: CD4+ or CD8+ T cells sorted from blood, sampled in a trial of the OX40 agonist ivuxolimab. The receptor was isolated from an adult with an advanced solid tumor such as melanoma, head and neck, liver or kidney cancer. The chain uses TRBV7-6 and TRBJ2-3; tentatively, D is TRBD1 or TRBD2 (5 bases each). CDR3 nucleotide sequence: TGTGCCAGCAGCTTGTGGGACGCCCCCACGGATACGCAGTATTTT. Translating gives CASSLWDAPTDTQYF.